This T cell receptor (beta chain) was sequenced in a study of identifying expanded T cells in peripheral blood. Findings and limits, study-wide: Across healthy donors, higher total template counts meant significantly greater roughly 2-week count variance. About 1.2 clones differed between technical replicates, versus around 16 and 19 over time.

During the collection period, no donor immune events like infections were recorded. Regarding this clone: No antigen is known for it.

J was trimmed by 1 base and V by 7 bases; bases with no gene match: 4. Germline values: CDR1 ENHRY, CDR2 SYGVKD. This CDR3 is 15 amino acids long. The method was immunoSEQ multiplex PCR; TCRdb's version includes in-frame clones alone and lacks a portion of them. Of approximately 100,000 clones in the sample, about nine tenths were seen once. This TCR came from a person aged 18-70 years in good health. Input material: blood. The genes are TRBV10-3 and TRBJ2-2, with TRBD1 matching over 9 bases. The DNA of the CDR3 is TGTGCCATCACCTCGGACAGGGGGAACACCGGGGAGCTGTTTTTT. Protein sequence: CAITSDRGNTGELFF.